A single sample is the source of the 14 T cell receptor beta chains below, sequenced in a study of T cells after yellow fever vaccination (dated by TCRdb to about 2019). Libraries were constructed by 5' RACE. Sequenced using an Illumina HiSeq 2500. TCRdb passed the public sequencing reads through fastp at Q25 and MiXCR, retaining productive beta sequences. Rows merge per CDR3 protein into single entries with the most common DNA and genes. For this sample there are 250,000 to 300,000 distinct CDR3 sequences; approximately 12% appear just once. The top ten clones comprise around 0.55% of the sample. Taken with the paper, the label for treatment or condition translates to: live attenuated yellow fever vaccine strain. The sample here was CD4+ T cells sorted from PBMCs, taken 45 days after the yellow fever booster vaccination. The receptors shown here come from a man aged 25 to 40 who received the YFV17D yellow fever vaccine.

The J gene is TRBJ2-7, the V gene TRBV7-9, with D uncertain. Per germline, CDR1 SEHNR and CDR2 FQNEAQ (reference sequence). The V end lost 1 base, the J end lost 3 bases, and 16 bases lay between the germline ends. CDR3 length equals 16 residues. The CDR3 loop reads CASSLGSQLQLYEQYF. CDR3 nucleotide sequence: TGTGCCAGCAGCTTAGGCTCTCAGTTACAACTCTACGAGCAGTACTTC.

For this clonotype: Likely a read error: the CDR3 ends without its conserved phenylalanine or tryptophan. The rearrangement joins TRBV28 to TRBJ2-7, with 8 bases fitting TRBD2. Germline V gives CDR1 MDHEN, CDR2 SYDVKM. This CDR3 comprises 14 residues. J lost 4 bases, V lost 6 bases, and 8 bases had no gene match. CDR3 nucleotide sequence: TGTGCCAGCAGGCCGGGAGGGCCGATTTACGAGCAGTACTTA. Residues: CASRPGGPIYEQYL.

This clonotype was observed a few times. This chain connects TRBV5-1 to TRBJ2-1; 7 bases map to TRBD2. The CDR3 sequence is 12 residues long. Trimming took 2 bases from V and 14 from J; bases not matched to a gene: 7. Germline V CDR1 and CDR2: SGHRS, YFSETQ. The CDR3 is CASSFEGREKFF. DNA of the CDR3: TGCGCCAGCAGCTTCGAGGGGAGGGAAAAGTTCTTC. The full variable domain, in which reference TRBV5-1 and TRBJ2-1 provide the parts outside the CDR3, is KAGVTQTPRYLIKTRGQQVTLSCSPISGHRSVSWYQQTPGQGLQFLFEYFSETQRNKGNFPGRFSGRQFSNSRSEMNVSTLELGDSALYLCASSFEGREKFFGPGTRLTVL.

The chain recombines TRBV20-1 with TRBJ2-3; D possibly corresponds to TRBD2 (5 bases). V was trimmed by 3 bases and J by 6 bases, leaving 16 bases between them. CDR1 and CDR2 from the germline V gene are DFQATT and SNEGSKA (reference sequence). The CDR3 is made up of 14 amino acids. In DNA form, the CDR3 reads TGCAGTGCTAGTTACGACACGAGAGGGGATACGCAGTATTTT. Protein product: CSASYDTRGDTQYF.

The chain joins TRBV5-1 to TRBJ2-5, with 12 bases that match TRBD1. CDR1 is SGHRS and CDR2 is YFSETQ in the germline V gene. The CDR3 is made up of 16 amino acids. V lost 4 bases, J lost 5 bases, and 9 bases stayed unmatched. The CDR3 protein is CASSAAVGTGGETQYF. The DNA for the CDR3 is TGCGCCAGCAGCGCGGCTGTTGGGACAGGGGGCGAGACCCAGTACTTC.

The CDR3 sequence: CSELDGANYGYTF. CDR3 coding DNA: TGCAGCGAATTAGACGGAGCTAACTATGGCTACACCTTC. The V gene is TRBV20-1, the J gene TRBJ1-2, with D unclear. CDR1 and CDR2 (germline): DFQATT, SNEGSKA (reference sequence). This CDR3 spans 13 amino acids.

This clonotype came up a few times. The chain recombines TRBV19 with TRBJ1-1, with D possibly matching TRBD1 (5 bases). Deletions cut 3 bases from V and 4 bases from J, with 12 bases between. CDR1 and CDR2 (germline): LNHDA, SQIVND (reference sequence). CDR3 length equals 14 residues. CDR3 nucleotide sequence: TGTGCCAGTAGTATCAGTTCGGGGGGCACTGAAGCTTTCTTT. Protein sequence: CASSISSGGTEAFF. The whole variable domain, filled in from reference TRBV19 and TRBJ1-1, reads DGGITQSPKYLFRKEGQNVTLSCEQNLNHDAMYWYRQDPGQGLRLIYYSQIVNDFQKGDIAEGYSVSREKKESFPLTVTSAQKNPTAFYLCASSISSGGTEAFFGQGTRLTVV.

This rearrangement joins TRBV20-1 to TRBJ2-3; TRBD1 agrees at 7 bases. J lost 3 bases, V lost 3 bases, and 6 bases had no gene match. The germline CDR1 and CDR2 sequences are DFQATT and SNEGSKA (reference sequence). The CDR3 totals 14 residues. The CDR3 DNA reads TGCAGTGCTAGGGGGACAGCAAATACAGATACGCAGTATTTT. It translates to CSARGTANTDTQYF.

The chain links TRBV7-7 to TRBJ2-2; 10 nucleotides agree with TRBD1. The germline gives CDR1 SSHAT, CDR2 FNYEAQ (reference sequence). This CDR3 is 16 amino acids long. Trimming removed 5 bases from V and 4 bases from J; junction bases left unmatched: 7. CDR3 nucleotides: TGTGCCAGCAGCATTGCGACAGGGGGCGGCACCGGGGAGCTGTTTTTT. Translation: CASSIATGGGTGELFF.

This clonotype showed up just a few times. The CDR3 spells CSVGPTGANVLTF. CDR3 sequence (DNA): TGCAGTGTCGGGCCAACTGGGGCCAACGTCCTGACTTTC. The V and J genes are TRBV20-1 and TRBJ2-6; D gene ambiguous. Germline CDR1 DFQATT, CDR2 SNEGSKA (reference sequence). The CDR3 is made up of 13 amino acids. The germline V and J ends were trimmed by 7 bases and 2 bases, with 9 bases remaining between them.

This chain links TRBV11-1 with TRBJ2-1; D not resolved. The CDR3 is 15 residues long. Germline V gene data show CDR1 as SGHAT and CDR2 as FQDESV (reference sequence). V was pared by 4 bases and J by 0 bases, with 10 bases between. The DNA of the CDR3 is TGTGCCAGCAGCTCCCACTCCGACTCCTACAATGAGCAGTTCTTC. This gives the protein CASSSHSDSYNEQFF.

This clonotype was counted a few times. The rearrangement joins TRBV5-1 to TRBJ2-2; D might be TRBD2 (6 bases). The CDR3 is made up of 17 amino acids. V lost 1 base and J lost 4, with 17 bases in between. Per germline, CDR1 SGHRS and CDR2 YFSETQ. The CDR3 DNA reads TGCGCCAGCAGCTTGCGGCTAGCGAGTCCCCCCACCGGGGAGCTGTTTTTT. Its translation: CASSLRLASPPTGELFF.

CDR3 in amino acids: CASSAMSGAGEQFF. The CDR3 DNA reads as TGTGCCAGCAGCGCCATGTCAGGGGCGGGGGAGCAGTTCTTC. This chain links TRBV7-2 with TRBJ2-1, with D possibly called TRBD1 or TRBD2 (6 bases each). There are 14 residues in the CDR3. V lost 5 bases and J 10 bases, leaving 18 bases between the germline ends. CDR1 SGHTA and CDR2 FQGNSA come from the germline V gene.

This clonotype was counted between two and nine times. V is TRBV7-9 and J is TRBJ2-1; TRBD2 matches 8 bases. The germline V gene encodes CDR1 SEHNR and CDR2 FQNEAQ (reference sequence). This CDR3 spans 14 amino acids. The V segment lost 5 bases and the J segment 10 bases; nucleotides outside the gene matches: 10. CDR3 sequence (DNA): TGTGCCAGCAGCGGGATGGGCGGGAGGCACGAGCAGTTCTTC. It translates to CASSGMGGRHEQFF.